These T cell receptor beta chains were read from a single sample in a study of cytomegalovirus exposure and HLA in healthy donors. The table came from immunoSEQ multiplex PCR; TCRdb's copy has only in-frame clones and leaves some out. The sample contains 20,000 to 25,000 clones, around 73% of which appear only once. The sample comprised PBMCs. The receptors here all came from a man aged 60 to 75 in good health and CMV-seronegative. Both conserved end residues are part of each CDR3. The order of the fields is clone size, V gene, J gene, D gene, CDR3 protein, CDR3 DNA. A D gene is named only where the DNA matches it firmly. Size is stated for part of the rows, as once, few or many counts, or as a class when the clone is expanded.

abundance: once
v_gene: TRBV19
j_gene: TRBJ1-5
d_gene: .
CDR3aa: CASSRRGASNQPQHF
CDR3nt: TGTGCCAGTAGTAGGCGGGGGGCAAGCAATCAGCCCCAGCATTTT

abundance: few
v_gene: TRBV30
j_gene: TRBJ2-7
d_gene: .
CDR3aa: CAWTGQGLYEQYF
CDR3nt: TGTGCCTGGACCGGGCAGGGACTTTACGAGCAGTACTTC

abundance: .
v_gene: TRBV11-2
j_gene: TRBJ2-7
d_gene: TRBD2
CDR3aa: CASSGVAGLRSGQYF
CDR3nt: TGTGCCAGCAGCGGAGTAGCGGGCCTACGATCCGGGCAGTACTTC

abundance: once
v_gene: TRBV6-6
j_gene: TRBJ2-7
d_gene: TRBD1
CDR3aa: CASSYGDRAYEQYF
CDR3nt: TGTGCCAGCAGTTACGGGGACAGGGCCTACGAGCAGTACTTC

abundance: .
v_gene: TRBV29-1
j_gene: TRBJ1-2
d_gene: TRBD1
CDR3aa: CSVEDQGQAAGYTF
CDR3nt: TGCAGCGTTGAAGATCAAGGACAGGCCGCTGGCTACACCTTC

abundance: few
v_gene: TRBV5-6
j_gene: TRBJ1-5
d_gene: TRBD1
CDR3aa: CASSFRGRSQHF
CDR3nt: TGTGCCAGCAGCTTCAGGGGGCGGTCCCAGCATTTT

abundance: .
v_gene: TRBV28
j_gene: TRBJ2-7
d_gene: TRBD1
CDR3aa: CASRTDRVRYEQYF
CDR3nt: TGTGCCAGCAGAACAGACAGGGTCCGGTACGAGCAGTACTTC

abundance: few
v_gene: TRBV7-6
j_gene: TRBJ2-5
d_gene: TRBD1
CDR3aa: CASSDTGGLETQYF
CDR3nt: TGTGCCAGCAGCGATACAGGGGGCCTGGAGACCCAGTACTTC

abundance: .
v_gene: TRBV2
j_gene: TRBJ2-3
d_gene: TRBD1
CDR3aa: CAITGTGEDTQYF
CDR3nt: TGTGCCATTACCGGGACAGGGGAAGATACGCAGTATTTT

abundance: .
v_gene: TRBV25-1
j_gene: TRBJ2-3
d_gene: .
CDR3aa: CASGGRGGSRTDTQYF
CDR3nt: TGTGCCAGCGGTGGAAGAGGCGGCAGTCGCACAGATACGCAGTATTTT

abundance: .
v_gene: TRBV5-1
j_gene: TRBJ2-1
d_gene: .
CDR3aa: CASSYGSGANEQFF
CDR3nt: TGCGCCAGCAGTTACGGCAGTGGGGCCAATGAGCAGTTCTTC

abundance: .
v_gene: TRBV9
j_gene: TRBJ2-1
d_gene: .
CDR3aa: CASSPRRGREQFF
CDR3nt: TGTGCCAGCAGCCCCCGTCGAGGTAGGGAGCAGTTCTTC

abundance: few
v_gene: TRBV18
j_gene: TRBJ1-1
d_gene: .
CDR3aa: CASSLDWDTEAFF
CDR3nt: TGTGCCAGCTCTCTAGATTGGGACACTGAAGCTTTCTTT

abundance: .
v_gene: TRBV6-1
j_gene: TRBJ1-5
d_gene: .
CDR3aa: CASSGDSFSNQPQHF
CDR3nt: TGTGCCAGCAGCGGAGACAGTTTTAGCAATCAGCCCCAGCATTTT

abundance: .
v_gene: TRBV6-5
j_gene: TRBJ2-2
d_gene: .
CDR3aa: CSSSRVSAGELFF
CDR3nt: TGCTCCTCCAGCAGGGTATCGGCCGGGGAGCTGTTTTTT

abundance: .
v_gene: TRBV19
j_gene: TRBJ1-1
d_gene: .
CDR3aa: CASSVEDTMNTEAFF
CDR3nt: TGTGCCAGTAGTGTCGAGGACACAATGAACACTGAAGCTTTCTTT

abundance: .
v_gene: TRBV7-3
j_gene: TRBJ2-3
d_gene: TRBD1
CDR3aa: CASSSTGTGVRGDTQYF
CDR3nt: TGTGCCAGCAGCTCAACCGGGACAGGGGTCAGGGGAGATACGCAGTATTTT

abundance: few
v_gene: TRBV5-1
j_gene: TRBJ1-5
d_gene: .
CDR3aa: CASSLAGVNNQPQHF
CDR3nt: TGCGCCAGCAGCTTGGCGGGGGTGAACAATCAGCCCCAGCATTTT

abundance: .
v_gene: TRBV5-6
j_gene: TRBJ1-5
d_gene: TRBD1
CDR3aa: CASSRTGGRQPQHF
CDR3nt: TGTGCCAGCAGCCGGACAGGGGGACGACAGCCCCAGCATTTT

abundance: .
v_gene: TRBV11-3
j_gene: TRBJ2-2
d_gene: TRBD1
CDR3aa: CASSPRSGRGRGELFF
CDR3nt: TGTGCCAGCAGCCCTCGTTCAGGCAGGGGGCGTGGGGAGCTGTTTTTT

abundance: .
v_gene: TRBV4-1
j_gene: TRBJ1-1
d_gene: .
CDR3aa: CASSADSLNTEAFF
CDR3nt: TGCGCCAGCAGCGCCGACTCCTTGAACACTGAAGCTTTCTTT

abundance: .
v_gene: TRBV4-3
j_gene: TRBJ2-2
d_gene: .
CDR3aa: CASSRRYGQNTGELFF
CDR3nt: TGCGCCAGCAGCCGCCGCTATGGACAGAACACCGGGGAGCTGTTTTTT

abundance: few
v_gene: TRBV7-7
j_gene: TRBJ2-5
d_gene: TRBD1
CDR3aa: CASSLEFQGVTQYF
CDR3nt: TGTGCTAGCAGCTTAGAGTTTCAGGGGGTCACCCAGTACTTC

abundance: few
v_gene: TRBV6-4
j_gene: TRBJ1-2
d_gene: TRBD1
CDR3aa: CASSDTDRAGGYTF
CDR3nt: TGTGCCAGCAGTGACACCGACAGGGCCGGAGGCTACACCTTC

abundance: .
v_gene: TRBV5-1
j_gene: TRBJ2-3
d_gene: TRBD2
CDR3aa: CASSYTSGTADTQYF
CDR3nt: TGCGCCAGCAGCTACACTAGCGGGACGGCAGATACGCAGTATTTT

abundance: .
v_gene: TRBV7-2
j_gene: TRBJ2-3
d_gene: TRBD2
CDR3aa: CASSPGGWRGGTSTDTQYF
CDR3nt: TGTGCCAGCAGCCCAGGGGGGTGGCGGGGGGGGACGAGCACAGATACGCAGTATTTT

abundance: once
v_gene: TRBV7-7
j_gene: TRBJ2-5
d_gene: .
CDR3aa: CASSLSQGETQYF
CDR3nt: TGTGCTAGCAGCTTATCCCAGGGAGAGACCCAGTACTTC

abundance: .
v_gene: TRBV5-1
j_gene: TRBJ1-2
d_gene: TRBD1
CDR3aa: CASSLVGTGTYGYTF
CDR3nt: TGCGCCAGCAGCTTGGTGGGGACAGGGACCTATGGCTACACCTTC

abundance: .
v_gene: TRBV29-1
j_gene: TRBJ2-3
d_gene: TRBD1
CDR3aa: CSVDGTGSTDTQYF
CDR3nt: TGCAGCGTTGACGGGACAGGAAGCACAGATACGCAGTATTTT

abundance: .
v_gene: TRBV2
j_gene: TRBJ2-1
d_gene: .
CDR3aa: CASSGGRGGEQFF
CDR3nt: TGTGCCAGCAGTGGGGGCAGGGGCGGTGAGCAGTTCTTC

abundance: once
v_gene: TRBV5-5
j_gene: TRBJ1-4
d_gene: TRBD1
CDR3aa: CASSQPYRGSNEKLFF
CDR3nt: TGTGCCAGCAGCCAACCCTACAGGGGGTCTAATGAAAAACTGTTTTTT

abundance: few
v_gene: TRBV2
j_gene: TRBJ1-2
d_gene: .
CDR3aa: CASRARNLEANYGYTF
CDR3nt: TGTGCCAGCAGGGCCCGAAATCTAGAAGCTAACTATGGCTACACCTTC

abundance: .
v_gene: TRBV5-4
j_gene: TRBJ2-5
d_gene: TRBD2
CDR3aa: CASSQHRLAGVQETQYF
CDR3nt: TGTGCCAGCAGCCAACACCGACTAGCGGGAGTCCAAGAGACCCAGTACTTC

abundance: .
v_gene: TRBV5-8
j_gene: TRBJ2-5
d_gene: TRBD1
CDR3aa: CASRVGQDYQETQYF
CDR3nt: TGTGCCAGCAGGGTGGGACAGGATTACCAAGAGACCCAGTACTTC

abundance: once
v_gene: TRBV7-2
j_gene: TRBJ2-5
d_gene: .
CDR3aa: CASSPGTVETQYF
CDR3nt: TGTGCCAGCAGCCCGGGGACTGTAGAGACCCAGTACTTC

abundance: once
v_gene: TRBV6-4
j_gene: TRBJ2-1
d_gene: TRBD2
CDR3aa: CASSDSSGGANEQFF
CDR3nt: TGTGCCAGCAGTGACTCTAGCGGGGGGGCCAATGAGCAGTTCTTC

abundance: .
v_gene: TRBV7-9
j_gene: TRBJ2-6
d_gene: .
CDR3aa: CSSSLGHLGAAGANVLTF
CDR3nt: TGTTCCAGCAGCCTGGGACACCTGGGAGCCGCTGGGGCCAACGTCCTGACTTTC

abundance: few
v_gene: TRBV2
j_gene: TRBJ1-2
d_gene: TRBD1
CDR3aa: CASSEDRGGGYTF
CDR3nt: TGTGCCAGCAGTGAAGACAGGGGCGGAGGCTACACCTTC

abundance: .
v_gene: TRBV7-2
j_gene: TRBJ2-1
d_gene: .
CDR3aa: CASSSSPGRDEQFF
CDR3nt: TGTGCCAGCAGCTCAAGCCCCGGCCGGGATGAGCAGTTCTTC

abundance: .
v_gene: TRBV19
j_gene: TRBJ2-1
d_gene: TRBD1
CDR3aa: CASTLGTAEQFF
CDR3nt: TGTGCCAGTACCCTAGGGACAGCCGAGCAGTTCTTC

abundance: .
v_gene: TRBV6-5
j_gene: TRBJ2-1
d_gene: TRBD2
CDR3aa: CASSSGTSGMDEQFF
CDR3nt: TGTGCCAGCAGTTCCGGGACTAGCGGTATGGATGAGCAGTTCTTC

abundance: .
v_gene: TRBV2
j_gene: TRBJ1-1
d_gene: .
CDR3aa: CASRRGSQGEGDTEAFF
CDR3nt: TGTGCCAGCAGAAGGGGGTCACAGGGCGAGGGGGACACTGAAGCTTTCTTT

abundance: .
v_gene: TRBV7-8
j_gene: TRBJ2-4
d_gene: TRBD2
CDR3aa: CASSFRPGTSENIQYF
CDR3nt: TGTGCCAGCAGCTTCCGACCCGGGACTAGCGAAAACATTCAGTACTTC

abundance: .
v_gene: TRBV25-1
j_gene: TRBJ2-7
d_gene: TRBD2
CDR3aa: CASTTEGTSYEQYF
CDR3nt: TGTGCCAGCACCACCGAGGGGACTAGCTACGAGCAGTACTTC

abundance: .
v_gene: TRBV7-3
j_gene: TRBJ2-1
d_gene: TRBD1
CDR3aa: CASSLTGTGDYNEQFF
CDR3nt: TGTGCCAGCAGCTTAACCGGGACAGGGGATTACAATGAGCAGTTCTTC